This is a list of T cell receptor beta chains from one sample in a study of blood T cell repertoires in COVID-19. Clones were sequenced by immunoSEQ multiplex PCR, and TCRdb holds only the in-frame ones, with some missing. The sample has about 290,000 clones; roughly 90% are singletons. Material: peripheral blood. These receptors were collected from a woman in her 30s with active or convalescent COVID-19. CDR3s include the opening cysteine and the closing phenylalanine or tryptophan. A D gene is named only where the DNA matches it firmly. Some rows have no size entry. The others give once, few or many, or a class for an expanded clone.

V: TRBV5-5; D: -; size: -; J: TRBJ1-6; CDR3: CASSLSRQAPLHF; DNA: TGTGCCAGCAGCTTGTCCCGACAGGCCCCCCTCCACTTT
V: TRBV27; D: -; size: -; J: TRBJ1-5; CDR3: CASSYGQFQPQHF; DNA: TGTGCCAGCAGTTACGGACAATTTCAGCCCCAGCATTTT
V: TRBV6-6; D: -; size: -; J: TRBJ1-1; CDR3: CASTPTGLNTEAFF; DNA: TGTGCCAGCACCCCGACAGGACTGAACACTGAAGCTTTCTTT
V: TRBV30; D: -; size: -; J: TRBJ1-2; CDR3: CAWSQIPPRHYGYTF; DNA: TGTGCCTGGAGCCAAATCCCCCCCAGGCACTATGGCTACACCTTC
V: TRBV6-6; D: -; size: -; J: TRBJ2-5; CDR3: CASSARGEGGETQYF; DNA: TGTGCCAGCAGTGCCCGGGGAGAAGGGGGAGAGACCCAGTACTTC
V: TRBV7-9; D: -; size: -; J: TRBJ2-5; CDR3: CASSLDSRTQETQYF; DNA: TGTGCCAGCAGCTTAGATTCGAGAACTCAAGAGACCCAGTACTTC
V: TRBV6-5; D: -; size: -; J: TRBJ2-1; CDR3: CASSQTRGNEQFF; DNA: TGTGCCAGCAGTCAAACACGAGGGAATGAGCAGTTCTTC
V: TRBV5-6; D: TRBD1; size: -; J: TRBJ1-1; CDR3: CASSVGQGKNTEAFF; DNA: TGTGCCAGCAGCGTAGGACAGGGGAAGAACACTGAAGCTTTCTTT
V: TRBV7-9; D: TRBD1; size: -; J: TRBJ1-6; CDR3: CASSPDRGPNSPLHF; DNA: TGTGCCAGCAGCCCCGACAGGGGTCCCAATTCACCCCTCCACTTT
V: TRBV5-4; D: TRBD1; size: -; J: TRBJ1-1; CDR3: CASRFGQGGTEAFF; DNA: TGTGCCAGCAGATTCGGACAGGGCGGCACTGAAGCTTTCTTT
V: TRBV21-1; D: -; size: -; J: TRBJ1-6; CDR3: CASSNSGQPDSPLHF; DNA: TGTGCCAGCAGCAATTCGGGACAGCCCGATTCACCCCTCCACTTT
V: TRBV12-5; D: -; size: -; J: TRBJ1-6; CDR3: CASDFEITPPYNSPLHF; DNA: TGTGCTAGTGATTTCGAGATTACCCCACCCTATAATTCACCCCTCCACTTT
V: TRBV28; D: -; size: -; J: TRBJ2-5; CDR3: CASRPLGARRGEETQYF; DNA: TGTGCCAGCAGACCCCTCGGGGCCCGGAGGGGAGAGGAGACCCAGTACTTC
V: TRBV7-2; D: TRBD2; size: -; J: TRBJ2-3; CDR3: CASSAGGSDTQYF; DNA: TGTGCCAGCAGCGCGGGGGGGTCAGATACGCAGTATTTT
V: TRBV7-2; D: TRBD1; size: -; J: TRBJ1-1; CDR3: CASSPDRAVTEAFF; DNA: TGTGCCAGCAGCCCGGACAGGGCGGTCACTGAAGCTTTCTTT
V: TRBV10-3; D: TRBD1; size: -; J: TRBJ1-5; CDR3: CATYEGADQPQHF; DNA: TGTGCCACCTATGAGGGGGCAGATCAGCCCCAGCATTTT
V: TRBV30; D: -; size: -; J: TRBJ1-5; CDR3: CAWGRVNQPQHF; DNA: TGTGCCTGGGGCAGGGTCAATCAGCCCCAGCATTTT
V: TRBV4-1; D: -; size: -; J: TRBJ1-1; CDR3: CASSRSPLATEAFF; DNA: TGCGCCAGCAGCCGTTCCCCGTTGGCCACTGAAGCTTTCTTT
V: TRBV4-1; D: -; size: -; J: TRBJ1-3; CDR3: CASSQASGVDTIYF; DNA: TGCGCCAGCAGCCAAGCGTCCGGAGTGGACACCATATATTTT
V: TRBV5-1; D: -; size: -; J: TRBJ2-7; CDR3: CASSSLTASGEQYF; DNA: TGCGCCAGCAGCTCCCTAACGGCTTCAGGCGAGCAGTACTTC
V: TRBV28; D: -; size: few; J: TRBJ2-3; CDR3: CASTVRDIGDTQYF; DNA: TGTGCCAGCACTGTCCGGGACATAGGAGATACGCAGTATTTT
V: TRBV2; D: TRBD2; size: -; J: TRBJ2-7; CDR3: CASGLADISYEQYF; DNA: TGTGCCAGCGGCCTAGCGGACATCTCCTACGAGCAGTACTTC